Included here is one TCR beta chain sequence, with context. The antigen remains unidentified. Primers included in the PCR were 60 Vbeta and 13 Jbeta primers. The method was immunoSEQ multiplex PCR; TCRdb's version includes in-frame clones alone and lacks a portion of them. The data hold roughly 70,000 clones, with roughly four fifths observed a single time. This specimen belongs to a study of cytomegalovirus exposure and HLA in healthy donors. V lost 0 bases and J 10 bases, leaving 9 bases between the germline ends. Germline V gene data show CDR1 as WNHNN and CDR2 as SYGVQD (reference sequence). CDR3 length equals 13 residues. General study points: A later analysis, which compared TCR beta chains of equal frequency, found the HLA-associated ones more clonally expanded. Listed as cytomegalovirus-associated were over 150 TCR beta chains.

Sequenced sample: PBMCs. The chain uses TRBV10-1 and TRBJ1-4, with D hard to call. The sequence came from a man between 50 and 59 years old in good health and CMV-seronegative. CDR3 nucleotide sequence: TGCGCCAGCAGTGAGTCCTCGGTTGGAAAACTGTTTTTT. This gives the protein CASSESSVGKLFF.